This TCR beta chain was documented in a study of identical twins. The V gene's germline CDR1 is SGHDN and CDR2 FVKESK. The junction had 9 bases not matched to a gene; V was cut back by 0 bases and J by 7 bases. The CDR3 extends over 17 amino acids. A universal primer site was added by template switching, and unique molecular identifiers were carried by the cDNA. TCRdb redid the calling of the 5' RACE reads with MiXCR, one entry per CDR3 protein. The data hold 600,000 to 850,000 distinct CDR3 sequences, with about 18% observed a single time. This clonotype came up a few times. Its antigen is not identified. Study findings and constraints: Where beta out-of-frame sequences were concerned, excess twin sharing was weaker.

These data also formed part of another study, on T cells expressing NK-cell markers. This second study says: Sorted CD3+CD56-NKG2C+, CD3+CD56+NKG2C+ and CD3+CD56+NKG2C- T cells supplied the TCR beta repertoires. 1.0-7.0% of CD8+ T cells in roughly six donors belonged to dominant NKG2C+ clonotypes.

This TCR was recovered from a young woman in good health. The chain joins TRBV14 to TRBJ2-1, with 10 bases matching TRBD1. Sequencing input: PBMCs. The CDR3 DNA reads as TGTGCCAGCAGCCAAGATTGGCGACAGGGGGCGCGTAATGAGCAGTTCTTC. Protein: CASSQDWRQGARNEQFF.